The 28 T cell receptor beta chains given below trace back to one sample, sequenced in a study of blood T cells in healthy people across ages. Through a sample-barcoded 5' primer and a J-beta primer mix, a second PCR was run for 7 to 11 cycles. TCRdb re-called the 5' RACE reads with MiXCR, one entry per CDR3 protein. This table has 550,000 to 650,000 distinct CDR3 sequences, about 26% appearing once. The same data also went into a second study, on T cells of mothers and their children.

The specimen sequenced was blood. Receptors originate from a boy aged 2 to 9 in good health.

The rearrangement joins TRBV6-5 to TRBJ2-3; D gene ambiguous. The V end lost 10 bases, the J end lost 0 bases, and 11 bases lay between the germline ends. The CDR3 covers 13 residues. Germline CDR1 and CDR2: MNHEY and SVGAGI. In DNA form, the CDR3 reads TGTGCCACCAGAAGACCTAGCACAGATACGCAGTATTTT. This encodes CATRRPSTDTQYF.

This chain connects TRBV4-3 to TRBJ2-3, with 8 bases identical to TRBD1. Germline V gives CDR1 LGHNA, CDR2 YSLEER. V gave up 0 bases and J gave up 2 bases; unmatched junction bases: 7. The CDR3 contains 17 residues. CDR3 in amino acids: CASSQDSGQGITDTQYF. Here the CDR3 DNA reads TGCGCCAGCAGCCAAGATTCCGGACAGGGAATCACAGATACGCAGTATTTT.

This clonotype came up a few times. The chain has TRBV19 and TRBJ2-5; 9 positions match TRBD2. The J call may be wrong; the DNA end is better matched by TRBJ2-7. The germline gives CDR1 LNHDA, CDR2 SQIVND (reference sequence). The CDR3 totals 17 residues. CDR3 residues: CASSISPGLASSYEQYF. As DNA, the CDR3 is TGTGCCAGTAGTATCTCCCCGGGACTAGCCAGCTCCTACGAGCAGTACTTC.

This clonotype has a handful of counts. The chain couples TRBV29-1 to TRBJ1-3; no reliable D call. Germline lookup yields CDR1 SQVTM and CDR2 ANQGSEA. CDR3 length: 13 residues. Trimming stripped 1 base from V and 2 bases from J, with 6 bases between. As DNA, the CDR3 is TGCAGCGTTGAAGTGGCCGCTGGAAACACCATATATTTT. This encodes CSVEVAAGNTIYF.

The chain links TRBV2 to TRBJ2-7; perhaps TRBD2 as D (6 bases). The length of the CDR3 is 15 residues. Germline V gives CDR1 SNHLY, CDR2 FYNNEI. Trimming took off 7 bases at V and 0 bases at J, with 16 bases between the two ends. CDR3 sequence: CASTMEGPSSYEQYF. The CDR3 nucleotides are TGTGCCAGCACTATGGAGGGGCCTAGCTCCTACGAGCAGTACTTC.

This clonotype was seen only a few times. Here the CDR3 reads CASRSLAGSNGNEQFF. The CDR3 nucleotides read TGTGCCAGCAGGTCTCTAGCGGGGTCTAATGGCAATGAGCAGTTCTTC. The gene calls are TRBV7-9 and TRBJ2-5, with 9 bases aligning to TRBD2. The closer fit of TRBJ2-1 to the DNA end suggests the J call may be wrong. The CDR3 contains 16 residues. Per germline, CDR1 SEHNR and CDR2 FQNEAQ (reference sequence).

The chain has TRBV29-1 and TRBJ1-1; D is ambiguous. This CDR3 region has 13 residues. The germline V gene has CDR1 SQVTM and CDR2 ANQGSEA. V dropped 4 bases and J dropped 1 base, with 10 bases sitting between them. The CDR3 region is CSVGLGPNTEAFF. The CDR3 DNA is TGCAGCGTTGGGCTTGGGCCGAACACTGAAGCTTTCTTT. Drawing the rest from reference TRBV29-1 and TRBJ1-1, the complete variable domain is SAVISQKPSRDICQRGTSLTIQCQVDSQVTMMFWYRQQPGQSLTLIATANQGSEATYESGFVIDKFPISRPNLTFSTLTVSNMSPEDSSIYLCSVGLGPNTEAFFGQGTRLTVV.

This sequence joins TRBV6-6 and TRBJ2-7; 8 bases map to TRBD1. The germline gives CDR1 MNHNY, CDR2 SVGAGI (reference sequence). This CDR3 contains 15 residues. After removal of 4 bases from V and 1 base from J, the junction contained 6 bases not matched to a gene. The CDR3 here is CASSSGTGRSYEQYF. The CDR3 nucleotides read TGTGCCAGCAGTTCCGGGACAGGTCGTTCCTACGAGCAGTACTTC.

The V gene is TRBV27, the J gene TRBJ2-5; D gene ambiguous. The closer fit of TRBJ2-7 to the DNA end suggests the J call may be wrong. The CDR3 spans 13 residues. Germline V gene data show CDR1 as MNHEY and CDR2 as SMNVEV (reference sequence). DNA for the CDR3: TGTGCCAGCAGTGAACACGGAGACTACGAGCAGTACTTC. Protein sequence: CASSEHGDYEQYF.

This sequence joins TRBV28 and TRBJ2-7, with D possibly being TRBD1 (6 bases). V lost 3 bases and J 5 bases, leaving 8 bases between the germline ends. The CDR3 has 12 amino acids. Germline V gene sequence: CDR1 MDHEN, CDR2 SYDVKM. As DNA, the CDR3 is TGTGCCAGCAGTTTCAGGGGAGACGAGCAGTACTTC. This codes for CASSFRGDEQYF.

The DNA of the CDR3 is TGCAGCGTTAGAGGCAGGGTTGCAGATACGCAGTATTTT. Translation gives CSVRGRVADTQYF. This chain uses TRBV29-1 with TRBJ2-3; a weak D match, TRBD1 (5 bases). The V gene lost 5 bases and the J gene lost 4 bases, with 13 bases spanning the gap. CDR1 is SQVTM, CDR2 ANQGSEA, per germline. The CDR3 loop spans 13 amino acids.

The CDR3 nucleotides are TGTGCCAGCAGCTTGCCGCCGCCGGGGGGGAACTATGGCTACACCTTC. Its protein product is CASSLPPPGGNYGYTF. The chain joins TRBV5-4 to TRBJ1-2, with D perhaps TRBD1 (5 bases). Per the germline V gene, CDR1 is SGHNT and CDR2 is YYREEE (reference sequence). The V and J ends lost 1 base and 2 bases respectively, with 15 bases between them. This CDR3 region has 16 residues.

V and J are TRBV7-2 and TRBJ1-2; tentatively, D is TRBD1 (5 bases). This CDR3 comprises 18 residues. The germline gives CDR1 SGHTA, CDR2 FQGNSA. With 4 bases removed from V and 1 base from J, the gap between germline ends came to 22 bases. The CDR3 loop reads CASSWISGPSGYNYGYTF. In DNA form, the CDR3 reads TGTGCCAGCAGCTGGATCTCGGGACCGTCAGGTTATAACTATGGCTACACCTTC.

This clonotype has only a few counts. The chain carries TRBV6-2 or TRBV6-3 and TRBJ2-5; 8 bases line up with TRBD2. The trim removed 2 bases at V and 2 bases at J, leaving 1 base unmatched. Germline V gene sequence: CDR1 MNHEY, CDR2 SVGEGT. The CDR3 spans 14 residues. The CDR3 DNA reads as TGTGCCAGCAGTTACACTAGCGGACAAGAGACCCAGTACTTC. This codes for CASSYTSGQETQYF.

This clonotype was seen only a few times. The DNA for the CDR3 is TGTGCCTGGAGTGTAAGGACAGGGCGGTTTACGCAGTATTTT. It is translated as CAWSVRTGRFTQYF. V gene TRBV30 combines with J gene TRBJ2-3, with TRBD1 identical over 8 bases. The germline CDR1 and CDR2 sequences are GTSNPN and SVGIG (reference sequence). V lost 0 bases and J lost 8; bases outside the gene matches: 7. The CDR3 consists of 14 residues.

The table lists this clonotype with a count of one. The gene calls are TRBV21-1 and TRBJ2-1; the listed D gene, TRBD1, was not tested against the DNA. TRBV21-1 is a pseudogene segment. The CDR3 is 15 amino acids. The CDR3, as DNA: TGTGCCAGCAGCAAGGAATCTTACCGGACAGAACGCCAGTTCTTC. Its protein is CASSKESYRTERQFF.

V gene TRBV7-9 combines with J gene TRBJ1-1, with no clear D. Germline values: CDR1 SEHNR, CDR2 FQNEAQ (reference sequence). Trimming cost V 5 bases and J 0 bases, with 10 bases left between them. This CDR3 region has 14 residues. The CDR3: CASSLSAVNTEAFF. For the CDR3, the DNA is TGTGCCAGCAGCCTCTCCGCGGTGAACACTGAAGCTTTCTTT.

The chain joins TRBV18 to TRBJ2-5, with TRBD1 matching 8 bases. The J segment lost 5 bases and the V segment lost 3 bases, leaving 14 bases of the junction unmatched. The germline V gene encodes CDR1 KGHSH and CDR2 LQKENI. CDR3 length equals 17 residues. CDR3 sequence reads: CASSPNVGRGRLETQYF. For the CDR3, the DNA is TGTGCCAGCTCACCGAACGTAGGCAGGGGGCGTTTGGAGACCCAGTACTTC.

The chain's CDR3 is CASSPLGLAGVNEQFF. The CDR3, as DNA: TGTGCCAGCAGCCCTCTGGGACTAGCGGGAGTGAATGAGCAGTTCTTC. The rearrangement links TRBV3-1 to TRBJ2-1; 14 bases are a match to TRBD2. Germline V lookup: CDR1 LGHDT, CDR2 YNNKEL (reference sequence). CDR3 size: 16 residues. V lost 4 bases and J lost 7; bases outside the gene matches: 6.

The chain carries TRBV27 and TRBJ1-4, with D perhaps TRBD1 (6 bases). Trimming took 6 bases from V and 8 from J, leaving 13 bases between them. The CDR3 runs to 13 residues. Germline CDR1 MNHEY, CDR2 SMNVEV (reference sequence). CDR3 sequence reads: CASRGRGREKLFF. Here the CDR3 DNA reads TGTGCCAGCAGGGGACGGGGGCGCGAAAAACTGTTTTTT. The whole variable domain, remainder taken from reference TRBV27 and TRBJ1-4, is EAQVTQNPRYLITVTGKKLTVTCSQNMNHEYMSWYRQDPGLGLRQIYYSMNVEVTDKGDVPEGYKVSRKEKRNFPLILESPSPNQTSLYFCASRGRGREKLFFGSGTQLSVL.

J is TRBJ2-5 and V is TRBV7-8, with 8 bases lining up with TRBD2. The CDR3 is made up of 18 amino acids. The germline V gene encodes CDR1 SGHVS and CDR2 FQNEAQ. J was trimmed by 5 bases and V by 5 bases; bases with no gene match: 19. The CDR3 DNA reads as TGTGCCAGCAGCCCAACTCAGCGGGGGCCCTCCTCCGGGGAGACCCAGTACTTC. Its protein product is CASSPTQRGPSSGETQYF. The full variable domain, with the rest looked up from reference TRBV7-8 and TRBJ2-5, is GAGVSQSPRYKVAKRGQDVALRCDPISGHVSLFWYQQALGQGPEFLTYFQNEAQLDKSGLPSDRFFAERPEGSVSTLKIQRTQQEDSAVYLCASSPTQRGPSSGETQYFGPGTRLLVL.

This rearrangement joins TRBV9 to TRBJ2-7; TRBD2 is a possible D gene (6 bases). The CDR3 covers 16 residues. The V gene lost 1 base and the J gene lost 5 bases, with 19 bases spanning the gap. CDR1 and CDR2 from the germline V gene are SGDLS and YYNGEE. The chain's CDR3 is CASSVYGVELAHEQYF. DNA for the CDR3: TGTGCCAGCAGCGTATATGGTGTCGAACTAGCCCACGAGCAGTACTTC.

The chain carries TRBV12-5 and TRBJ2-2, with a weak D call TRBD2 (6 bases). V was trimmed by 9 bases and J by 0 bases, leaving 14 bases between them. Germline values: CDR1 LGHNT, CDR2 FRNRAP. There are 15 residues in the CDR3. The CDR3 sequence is CASGGDPSNTGELFF. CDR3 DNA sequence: TGTGCTAGCGGGGGTGATCCCTCGAACACCGGGGAGCTGTTTTTT.

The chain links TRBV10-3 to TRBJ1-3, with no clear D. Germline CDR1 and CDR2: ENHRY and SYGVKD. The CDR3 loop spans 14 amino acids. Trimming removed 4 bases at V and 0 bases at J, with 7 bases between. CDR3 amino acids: CAISGEDSGNTIYF. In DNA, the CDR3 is TGTGCCATCAGTGGGGAGGACTCTGGAAACACCATATATTTT.

This chain's CDR3 is CASSPLGLANNEQFF. In DNA, the CDR3 is TGCGCCAGCAGCCCCCTGGGGCTGGCAAACAATGAGCAGTTCTTC. This chain links TRBV4-1 with TRBJ2-5; perhaps TRBD1 as D (5 bases). Judging by the DNA end, TRBJ2-1 fits better; the J call may be wrong. This CDR3 comprises 15 residues. Looked up from germline, CDR1 is MGHRA and CDR2 is YSYEKL.

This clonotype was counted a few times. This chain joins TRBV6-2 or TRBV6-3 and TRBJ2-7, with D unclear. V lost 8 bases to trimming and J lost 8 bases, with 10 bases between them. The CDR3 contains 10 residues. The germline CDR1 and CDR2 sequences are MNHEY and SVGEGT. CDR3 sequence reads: CASGNGQQYF. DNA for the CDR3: TGTGCCAGCGGAAATGGACAGCAGTACTTC.

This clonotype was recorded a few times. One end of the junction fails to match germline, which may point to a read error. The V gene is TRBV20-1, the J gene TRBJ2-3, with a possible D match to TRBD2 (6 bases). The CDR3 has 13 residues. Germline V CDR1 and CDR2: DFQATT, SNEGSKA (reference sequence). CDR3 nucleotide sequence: TGCAGTGCCAGAGCGGGTGTGGCAGATACGCAGTATTTT. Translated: CSARAGVADTQYF.

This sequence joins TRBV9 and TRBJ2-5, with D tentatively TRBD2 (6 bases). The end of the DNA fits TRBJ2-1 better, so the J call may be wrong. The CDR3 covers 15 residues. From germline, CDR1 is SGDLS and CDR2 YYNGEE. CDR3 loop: CASSQGGLVGNEQFF. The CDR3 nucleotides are TGTGCCAGCAGCCAAGGAGGGCTAGTCGGGAATGAGCAGTTCTTC.